Presented here are 32 T cell receptor beta chains from one specimen sequenced in a study of blood T cell repertoires in COVID-19 (dated by TCRdb to 2018 to 2020). Libraries came from the immunoSEQ multiplex PCR assay. In TCRdb, the immuneACCESS table is reduced to in-frame sequences with V and J assigned. These tables do not hold every clone; where another copy was compared, an unresolved V gene accounts for under half, and the others remain unexplained. This sample has some 230,000 clones in its table, and around 83% of those were observed once. The ten top clones hold approximately 1.3% of the sample. Sequencing input: PBMCs or T cells enriched from blood (not recorded which). The receptors derive from a woman in her 40s with acute COVID-19.

The chain combines TRBV19 with TRBJ1-2; no reliable D call. The germline CDR1 and CDR2 sequences are LNHDA and SQIVND (reference sequence). CDR3 length: 13 amino acids. The ends were cut back, 7 bases at V and 0 bases at J, with 9 bases in the middle. CDR3 DNA: TGTGCCAGTAAGAATGGGCCTAACTATGGCTACACCTTC. Its protein is CASKNGPNYGYTF.

The chain is built from TRBV18 and TRBJ2-7; 7 bases align to TRBD1. In germline, CDR1 is KGHSH, CDR2 LQKENI. The junction had 5 bases not matched to a gene; V was cut back by 6 bases and J by 6 bases. The CDR3 length is 12 residues. CDR3 coding DNA: TGTGCCAGCTCCCCTACAGGGGTCGAGCAGTACTTC. This encodes CASSPTGVEQYF.

V is TRBV27 and J is TRBJ2-7; D remains unclear. Trimming pared 4 bases from V and 2 bases from J, leaving 12 bases between. Germline V gene sequence: CDR1 MNHEY, CDR2 SMNVEV (reference sequence). This CDR3 spans 14 amino acids. The CDR3 reads CASSSRLFAYEQYF. DNA for the CDR3: TGTGCCAGCAGTTCCCGACTGTTCGCCTACGAGCAGTACTTC.

The CDR3 nucleotides read TGTGCCAGCAGTTGGTCGGGGACAGGGGGCGACACTGAAGCTTTCTTT. Its protein product is CASSWSGTGGDTEAFF. This chain joins TRBV27 and TRBJ1-1, with TRBD1 matching over 12 bases. The CDR3 sequence is 16 residues long. From germline, CDR1 is MNHEY and CDR2 SMNVEV (reference sequence). J lost 3 bases, V lost 4 bases, and 6 bases had no gene match.

The chain combines TRBV6-2 or TRBV6-3 with TRBJ2-5; no definite D call. The CDR3 has 15 residues. Germline loops: CDR1 MNHEY, CDR2 SVGEGT. V dropped 2 bases and J dropped 2 bases, with 12 bases sitting between them. The CDR3 reads CASSYRPWAQETQYF. The CDR3 nucleotides are TGTGCCAGCAGTTACCGACCCTGGGCTCAAGAGACCCAGTACTTC.

CDR3 region: CASSQVQGSPLHF. In nucleotides, the CDR3 is TGCGCCAGCAGCCAAGTACAGGGTTCACCCCTCCACTTT. The chain has TRBV4-3 and TRBJ1-6; tentatively, D is TRBD1 (6 bases). The CDR3 length is 13 residues. In germline, CDR1 is LGHNA, CDR2 YSLEER. Deletions cut 1 base from V and 9 bases from J, with 7 bases between.

The chain couples TRBV25-1 to TRBJ1-2; 7 bases are a match to TRBD1. The V segment lost 6 bases and the J segment 5 bases; nucleotides outside the gene matches: 9. The length of the CDR3 is 14 residues. The germline V gene encodes CDR1 MGHDK and CDR2 SYGVNS. The CDR3 DNA follows: TGTGCCAGCAGCGCAAAACAGGGGATGTATGGCTACACCTTC. This encodes CASSAKQGMYGYTF.

The V call is TRBV3-1 (or the pseudogene TRBV3-2), the J call TRBJ1-1; unclear D gene. The length of the CDR3 is 11 residues. Trimming cost V 2 bases and J 10 bases, with 8 bases left between them. Germline loops: CDR1 LGHDT, CDR2 YNNKEL (reference sequence). The CDR3 DNA is TGTGCCAGCAGCCAAATTCCGGGAGCTTTCTTT. Its protein product is CASSQIPGAFF.

The rearrangement links TRBV7-9 to TRBJ2-7, with 9 bases identical to TRBD2. The CDR3 length is 17 residues. The germline V gene encodes CDR1 SEHNR and CDR2 FQNEAQ (reference sequence). V shed 5 bases, J shed 5 bases, and the junction held 16 bases outside the gene matches. This CDR3 reads CASSPPPPGGGGDEQYF. The CDR3 coding sequence is TGTGCCAGCAGCCCTCCACCGCCGGGGGGCGGGGGGGACGAGCAGTACTTC.

The V call is TRBV9, the J call TRBJ2-5; D unresolved. Per germline, CDR1 SGDLS and CDR2 YYNGEE. V dropped 0 bases and J dropped 4 bases, with 13 bases sitting between them. The CDR3 sequence is 15 residues long. The CDR3 sequence is CASSVGPGTGETQYF. The CDR3 coding sequence is TGTGCCAGCAGCGTAGGCCCCGGCACGGGAGAGACCCAGTACTTC.

This chain uses TRBV5-1 with TRBJ2-5; 8 bases agree with TRBD1. There are 14 residues in the CDR3. J was trimmed by 5 bases and V by 4 bases; bases with no gene match: 7. Per the germline V gene, CDR1 is SGHRS and CDR2 is YFSETQ. This CDR3 is CASSGQGFSETQYF. CDR3 nucleotide sequence: TGCGCCAGCAGCGGACAGGGTTTTTCGGAGACCCAGTACTTC. Drawing the rest from reference TRBV5-1 and TRBJ2-5, the complete variable domain is KAGVTQTPRYLIKTRGQQVTLSCSPISGHRSVSWYQQTPGQGLQFLFEYFSETQRNKGNFPGRFSGRQFSNSRSEMNVSTLELGDSALYLCASSGQGFSETQYFGPGTRLLVL.

This chain uses TRBV21-1 with TRBJ2-7; the table's D call TRBD2 went unverified against the DNA. TRBV21-1 is tagged as a pseudogene. CDR3 length: 16 residues. CDR3 region: CASSKEPGRDSYEQYF. The CDR3 bases are TGTGCCAGCAGCAAAGAACCAGGGAGGGATTCCTACGAGCAGTACTTC.

In this sample, this clone turned up a few times. The rearrangement uses TRBV5-5 and TRBJ2-7; tentative D call: TRBD2 (6 bases). The CDR3 is 16 amino acids. The germline gives CDR1 SGHKS, CDR2 YYEKEE (reference sequence). Trimming pared 0 bases from V and 0 bases from J, leaving 13 bases between. The CDR3 DNA follows: TGTGCCAGCAGCTTGGAACTAGCCCAAAGCTCCTACGAGCAGTACTTC. The encoded protein is CASSLELAQSSYEQYF.

V is TRBV3-1 (or the pseudogene TRBV3-2) and J is TRBJ2-5, with TRBD2 as a possible D gene (6 bases). The CDR3 covers 13 residues. V lost 0 bases, J lost 9 bases, and 11 bases lay in between. CDR1 LGHDT and CDR2 YNNKEL come from the germline V gene (reference sequence). CDR3 amino acids: CASSQEVGGAQYF. The CDR3 nucleotides read TGTGCCAGCAGCCAAGAAGTGGGCGGGGCCCAGTACTTC.

The chain has TRBV5-1 and TRBJ1-6, with D perhaps TRBD1 (6 bases). The ends were cut back, 5 bases at V and 8 bases at J, with 17 bases in the middle. Germline V gives CDR1 SGHRS, CDR2 YFSETQ. This CDR3 comprises 15 residues. The CDR3 DNA sequence: TGCGCCAGCAGTCTCCTTAATGGGGGCGATTCACCCCTCCACTTT. This codes for CASSLLNGGDSPLHF.

The chain employs TRBV11-2 and TRBJ1-3; no clear D gene. Trimming removed 3 bases from V and 8 bases from J, with 14 bases in between. CDR3 length: 14 residues. Looked up from germline, CDR1 is SGHAT and CDR2 is FQNNGV. The CDR3 bases are TGTGCCAGCAGCTTTCCGAGGAATATAGACACCATATATTTT. It specifies CASSFPRNIDTIYF.

This chain uses TRBV6-6 with TRBJ2-1, with D tentatively TRBD2 (6 bases). CDR3 length equals 14 residues. Germline V CDR1 and CDR2: MNHNY, SVGAGI (reference sequence). V lost 5 bases and J lost 5, with 13 bases in between. CDR3 protein: CASSRRLVHNEQFF. The CDR3 DNA is TGTGCCAGCAGTCGGAGACTAGTCCACAATGAGCAGTTCTTC.

This rearrangement joins TRBV18 to TRBJ2-6; tentatively, D is TRBD1 (6 bases). The germline V gene encodes CDR1 KGHSH and CDR2 LQKENI. The CDR3 is made up of 19 amino acids. Trimming took 1 base from V and 1 from J, leaving 17 bases between them. The CDR3 DNA reads TGTGCCAGCTCACCACAGGGCCAGGGGCACTCGTCTGGGGCCAACGTCCTGACTTTC. The encoded protein is CASSPQGQGHSSGANVLTF.

This chain links TRBV29-1 with TRBJ1-1; TRBD1 matches 8 bases. The CDR3 is 12 amino acids. Germline assignment: CDR1 SQVTM and CDR2 ANQGSEA. The J segment lost 6 bases and the V segment lost 4 bases, leaving 4 bases of the junction unmatched. In DNA, the CDR3 is TGCAGCGTTGGCGGACAGGGATCTGAAGCTTTCTTT. Amino acids: CSVGGQGSEAFF.

V usage is TRBV7-2 and J usage is TRBJ2-3, with 9 bases that match TRBD2. Germline V lookup: CDR1 SGHTA, CDR2 FQGNSA. Trimming cost V 1 base and J 3 bases; bases outside gene matches: 5. The CDR3 runs to 16 residues. CDR3 in amino acids: CASSLGGAGGTDTQYF. The DNA of the CDR3 is TGTGCCAGCAGCTTAGGGGGAGCGGGAGGAACAGATACGCAGTATTTT.

The J gene is TRBJ2-7, the V gene TRBV27; 7 bases line up with TRBD1. Trimming took 4 bases from V and 6 from J; bases not matched to a gene: 12. Per the germline V gene, CDR1 is MNHEY and CDR2 is SMNVEV (reference sequence). The CDR3 consists of 15 residues. CDR3 DNA: TGTGCCAGCAGTTCCCGGAGGCAGGGGGTCAGCGAGCAGTACTTC. It is translated as CASSSRRQGVSEQYF.

V gene TRBV6-5 combines with J gene TRBJ2-1; TRBD2 agrees at 12 bases. Germline CDR1 is MNHEY and CDR2 is SVGAGI. With 11 bases clipped from V and 9 bases from J, the junction kept 8 bases outside the gene matches. The CDR3 loop spans 13 amino acids. CDR3 bases: TGTGCCGGTGGGGGACTAGCGGGTCTTGAGCAGTTCTTC. Translating it yields CAGGGLAGLEQFF.

The rearrangement joins TRBV5-5 to TRBJ1-5; no clear D. This CDR3 contains 12 residues. V lost 4 bases and J 5 bases, leaving 7 bases between the germline ends. In germline, CDR1 is SGHKS, CDR2 YYEKEE (reference sequence). The CDR3 protein is CASSQQDQPQHF. Here the CDR3 DNA reads TGTGCCAGCAGCCAGCAGGATCAGCCCCAGCATTTT.

The CDR3 sequence is CASSYSEGPGDGYTF. The CDR3 bases are TGTGCCAGCAGTTACTCGGAAGGGCCGGGGGATGGCTACACCTTC. The chain uses TRBV6-5 and TRBJ1-2; possible D gene TRBD1, 5 bases. This CDR3 comprises 15 residues. Trimming cost V 0 bases and J 6 bases, with 14 bases left between them. Germline CDR1 is MNHEY and CDR2 is SVGAGI.

The J gene is TRBJ1-2, the V gene TRBV29-1; tentative D call: TRBD1 (5 bases). The V gene lost 6 bases and the J gene lost 9 bases, with 17 bases spanning the gap. CDR1 and CDR2 (germline): SQVTM, ANQGSEA. The CDR3 has 12 amino acids. The CDR3, as DNA: TGCAGCGTAAGTTGGGGCTCGTCTAGCTACACCTTC. Its translation: CSVSWGSSSYTF.

The rearrangement joins TRBV3-1 (or the pseudogene TRBV3-2) to TRBJ2-1, with 9 positions matching TRBD1. The junction had 7 bases not matched to a gene; V was cut back by 5 bases and J by 5 bases. Per the germline V gene, CDR1 is LGHDT and CDR2 is YNNKEL (reference sequence). The CDR3 loop spans 15 amino acids. The CDR3 region has the DNA TGTGCCAGCAGCTATCCGGGACAGGGCCACAATGAGCAGTTCTTC. Translation gives CASSYPGQGHNEQFF.

The table lists this clone with a few counts. The chain has TRBV5-1 and TRBJ2-5, with TRBD1 matching over 9 bases. Trimming at V came to 4 bases and at J to 5 bases, leaving 3 bases not matched to a gene. CDR3 length: 13 residues. Germline V CDR1 and CDR2: SGHRS, YFSETQ. The CDR3 region is CASSAGQGETQYF. The CDR3 bases are TGCGCCAGCAGCGCGGGACAGGGCGAGACCCAGTACTTC.

The V and J genes are TRBV28 and TRBJ1-1; D not certain. The CDR3 consists of 13 residues. The V end was cut by 3 bases, the J end by 6 bases, with 11 bases between. CDR1 and CDR2 (germline): MDHEN, SYDVKM. The CDR3 here is CASSFGRFPEAFF. Written as DNA, the CDR3 is TGTGCCAGCAGTTTTGGCAGGTTCCCTGAAGCTTTCTTT.

J is TRBJ2-5 and V is TRBV15, with TRBD1 as a possible D gene (5 bases). Germline CDR1 reads LNHNV; CDR2 reads YYDKDF (reference sequence). Trimming took 0 bases from V and 2 from J, leaving 16 bases between them. The CDR3 sequence is 17 residues long. The CDR3 DNA sequence: TGTGCCACCAGCAGAGATCAGGGCATATACAGACAAGAGACCCAGTACTTC. This sequence encodes CATSRDQGIYRQETQYF.

This clone turned up a few times. The rearrangement links TRBV5-6 to TRBJ2-2; 12 bases are a match to TRBD2. After removal of 0 bases from V and 7 bases from J, the junction contained 13 bases not matched to a gene. In germline, CDR1 is SGHDT, CDR2 YYEEEE. The CDR3 length is 19 residues. Here the CDR3 reads CASSLVRLAGEGRSGELFF. Here the CDR3 DNA reads TGTGCCAGCAGCTTGGTGCGACTAGCGGGAGAGGGACGGAGCGGGGAGCTGTTTTTT.

The chain combines TRBV18 with TRBJ2-1; a possible D gene is TRBD2 (6 bases). Germline V gene sequence: CDR1 KGHSH, CDR2 LQKENI. Trimming stripped 6 bases from V and 8 bases from J, with 14 bases between. The CDR3 consists of 13 residues. The CDR3 coding sequence is TGTGCCAGCTCTTCCCGGGGAGGTCATGAGCAGTTCTTC. This translates into CASSSRGGHEQFF.

V gene TRBV27 combines with J gene TRBJ2-7, with TRBD2 identical over 7 bases. Trimming took 8 bases from V and 3 from J; bases not matched to a gene: 13. This CDR3 contains 15 residues. The V gene's germline CDR1 is MNHEY and CDR2 SMNVEV (reference sequence). CDR3 DNA sequence: TGTGCCAGCGGATCGATTCTAGCGGCTGACTACGAGCAGTACTTC. Protein sequence: CASGSILAADYEQYF.